Listed below are T cell receptor beta chains from one sample, sequenced in a study of PD-1 blockade in classical Hodgkin lymphoma. Measured with immunoSEQ multiplex PCR; TCRdb has only the in-frame clones, and not every one. The profile shows 40,000 to 50,000 clones, around 86% of them singletons. Sequencing used peripheral blood mononuclear cells (PBMCs), obtained before the second cycle of nivolumab. Receptors were obtained from a human donor with classical Hodgkin lymphoma. Each CDR3 is given with its conserved first and last residue. The D gene is left open where the match is weak. Size tells how often a clone was seen (once, few, many) or the class of an expanded clone, and some rows leave it out.

TRBJ1-1	.	.	TRBV19	TGTGCCAGTAGTTCTCCGGGACAGAACACTGAAGCTTTCTTT	CASSSPGQNTEAFF
TRBJ2-3	.	TRBD2	TRBV5-4	TGTGCCAGCAGCGAGGGACTAGCGATTAGCACAGATACGCAGTATTTT	CASSEGLAISTDTQYF
TRBJ2-7	few	.	TRBV27	TGTGCCAGCAGTACCGCTGGGCAGAGATACGAGCAGTACTTC	CASSTAGQRYEQYF
TRBJ2-7	few	TRBD2	TRBV11-2	TGTGCCAGCAGCCCAAGCGGGATGGGCTACGAGCAGTACTTC	CASSPSGMGYEQYF
TRBJ1-1	.	.	TRBV4-2	TGTGCCAGCAGCCAAGAGGGGGGTTTGGTAGCTTTCTTT	CASSQEGGLVAFF
TRBJ2-7	.	TRBD1	TRBV7-9	TGTGCCAGCAGCCCCCAGGACAGGAAGGACTACGAGCAGTACTTC	CASSPQDRKDYEQYF
TRBJ1-3	.	.	TRBV2	TGTGCCAGCAGTGCCCCAGGGGCCTCTGGAAACACCATATATTTT	CASSAPGASGNTIYF
TRBJ1-1	.	TRBD1	TRBV7-9	TGTGCCAGCAACCCTGACAGGGAGAACACTGAAGCTTTCTTT	CASNPDRENTEAFF
TRBJ2-2	.	TRBD1	TRBV19	TGTGCCAGTAGCTTCGGGACAGGGGGTCGCACCGGGGAGCTGTTTTTT	CASSFGTGGRTGELFF
TRBJ2-2	.	.	TRBV4-1	TGCGCCAGCAGCCAAGAAATCGGGGAGCTGTTTTTT	CASSQEIGELFF
TRBJ2-7	.	TRBD1	TRBV5-8	TGTGCCAGCAGCCAGGACAGGGTAGGCTACGAGCAGTACTTC	CASSQDRVGYEQYF
TRBJ2-1	.	TRBD2	TRBV6-4	TGTGCCAGCAGCCCCGGCGGGCGGGGGGGCAGGGATGAGCAGTTCTTC	CASSPGGRGGRDEQFF
TRBJ1-5	.	TRBD1	TRBV28	TGTGCCAGCAGTTCGGGACAGGGGGCAAGCAATCAGCCCCAGCATTTT	CASSSGQGASNQPQHF
TRBJ1-1	.	.	TRBV7-8	TGTGCCAGCAGCAGTTTGGGGGGCGGTGAAGCTTTCTTT	CASSSLGGGEAFF
TRBJ2-7	.	TRBD2	TRBV27	TGTGCCAGCAGAAGACTAGCGGGAGGTTCGTACGAGCAGTACTTC	CASRRLAGGSYEQYF
TRBJ2-1	.	.	TRBV11-2	TGTGCCAGCAGCACTTACATACGAATTCGGAAGAATGAGCAGTTCTTC	CASSTYIRIRKNEQFF
TRBJ1-5	.	.	TRBV19	TGTGCCAGTAGTCCACGGGGGGACAACAGGCCCCAGCATTTT	CASSPRGDNRPQHF